Listed here are 25 T cell receptor beta chains from one sample, sequenced in a study of cytomegalovirus exposure and HLA in healthy donors. The PCR was carried out with 60 Vbeta primers and 13 Jbeta primers. The assay was immunoSEQ multiplex PCR, and TCRdb's table has in-frame clones only and misses some. The table has about 140,000 clones, roughly 75% seen once. Sequenced input: PBMCs. The receptor set was obtained from a man aged 40-49 years in good health and CMV-seronegative.

The V call is TRBV5-1, the J call TRBJ2-5; maybe TRBD2 (7 bases). CDR3 length: 15 residues. Germline V gene sequence: CDR1 SGHRS, CDR2 YFSETQ. With 0 bases removed from V and 2 bases from J, the gap between germline ends came to 11 bases. CDR3 nucleotide sequence: TGCGCCAGCAGCTTGGTGGGGGGGCAACAAGAGACCCAGTACTTC. Protein: CASSLVGGQQETQYF.

The V and J genes are TRBV11-3 and TRBJ1-1; D is ambiguous. The germline V gene has CDR1 SGHNT and CDR2 YENEEA. The CDR3 contains 13 residues. V gave up 1 base and J gave up 7 bases, with 10 bases separating them. The CDR3 reads CASSLGSAFEAFF. In DNA, the CDR3 is TGTGCCAGCAGCTTAGGTAGCGCCTTTGAAGCTTTCTTT.

CDR3: CASSGDRGTDTQYF. In nucleotides, the CDR3 is TGTGCCAGCAGCGGGGACAGGGGCACAGATACGCAGTATTTT. The V gene is TRBV5-6, the J gene TRBJ2-3; 9 bases fit TRBD1. The V gene's germline CDR1 is SGHDT and CDR2 YYEEEE. There are 14 residues in the CDR3. The J segment lost 1 base and the V segment lost 4 bases, leaving 1 base of the junction unmatched.

This chain's CDR3 is CASSFGQVAQPQHF. The CDR3 DNA follows: TGTGCCAGCAGCTTTGGGCAGGTCGCCCAGCCCCAGCATTTT. The chain joins TRBV5-4 to TRBJ1-5; D is unclear. Per the germline V gene, CDR1 is SGHNT and CDR2 is YYREEE (reference sequence). The CDR3 contains 14 residues. V was cut by 2 bases and J by 7 bases, with 13 bases left in between.

The V call is TRBV5-6, the J call TRBJ1-1; D gene uncertain. Germline V CDR1 and CDR2: SGHDT, YYEEEE. The CDR3 extends over 13 amino acids. V shed 3 bases and J shed 1 base, with 7 bases lying between them. CDR3 in DNA: TGTGCCAGCAGCTCGACACCGAACACTGAAGCTTTCTTT. Its protein product is CASSSTPNTEAFF.

CDR3 sequence (DNA): TGTGCCAGCAGCCCCTTACAGGGCAACTATGGCTACACCTTC. It yields the protein CASSPLQGNYGYTF. The V call is TRBV4-2, the J call TRBJ1-2, with a weak D call TRBD1 (6 bases). Germline V CDR1 and CDR2: LGHNA, YNFKEQ. CDR3 length: 14 amino acids. V was shortened by 4 bases and J by 2 bases, with 11 bases between the two germline ends.

This clone was observed a handful of times. The chain uses TRBV5-1 and TRBJ1-5; D is possibly TRBD1 (5 bases). The CDR3 spans 15 residues. Trimming stripped 0 bases from V and 6 bases from J, with 13 bases between. Germline V lookup: CDR1 SGHRS, CDR2 YFSETQ. Here the CDR3 DNA reads TGCGCCAGCAGCTTGGCCGGGCGGGGGAGTCAGCCCCAGCATTTT. This translates into CASSLAGRGSQPQHF.

This chain links TRBV10-2 with TRBJ1-4, with D possibly TRBD1 on 5 matching bases. Trimming removed 5 bases from V and 7 bases from J, with 14 bases in between. The CDR3 loop spans 14 amino acids. CDR1 and CDR2 (germline): WSHSY, SAAADI. The CDR3 DNA is TGCGCCAGCAGTACAGGAGGGGTTGTTGAAAAACTGTTTTTT. This sequence encodes CASSTGGVVEKLFF.

V gene TRBV5-1 combines with J gene TRBJ2-1; perhaps TRBD2 as D (6 bases). The CDR3 consists of 13 residues. Deletions cut 5 bases from V and 3 bases from J, with 9 bases between. Germline CDR1 and CDR2: SGHRS and YFSETQ. Here the CDR3 reads CASRRDGYNEQFF. In nucleotides, the CDR3 is TGCGCCAGCAGGCGGGACGGCTACAATGAGCAGTTCTTC.

The CDR3 DNA follows: TGCGCCAGCAGCGGCCGGGACAGGGGCGGAGATACGCAGTATTTT. Translating it yields CASSGRDRGGDTQYF. The chain employs TRBV4-1 and TRBJ2-3; 10 bases fit TRBD1. The germline CDR1 and CDR2 sequences are MGHRA and YSYEKL. The CDR3 extends over 15 amino acids. V was clipped by 5 bases and J by 5 bases; unmatched bases: 7.

The chain recombines TRBV5-4 with TRBJ2-1, with 9 bases that match TRBD1. V shed 0 bases, J shed 0 bases, and the junction held 7 bases outside the gene matches. Germline V gene sequence: CDR1 SGHNT, CDR2 YYREEE (reference sequence). The CDR3 extends over 18 amino acids. CDR3 coding DNA: TGTGCCAGCAGCTTGGGAACAGGGGGCCCAAGCTCCTACAATGAGCAGTTCTTC. Translated, it gives CASSLGTGGPSSYNEQFF. The variable domain in full, with the rest retrieved from reference TRBV5-4 and TRBJ2-1, is ETGVTQSPTHLIKTRGQQVTLRCSSQSGHNTVSWYQQALGQGPQFIFQYYREEENGRGNFPPRFSGLQFPNYSSELNVNALELDDSALYLCASSLGTGGPSSYNEQFFGPGTRLTVL.

For the CDR3, the DNA is TGCGCCAGCAGCCCCTCCCCGTCGAGCTCCTACGAGCAGTACTTC. Protein sequence: CASSPSPSSSYEQYF. The chain combines TRBV4-1 with TRBJ2-7; D not resolved. This CDR3 is built from 15 residues. V was trimmed by 4 bases and J by 0 bases, leaving 13 bases between them. Germline assignment: CDR1 MGHRA and CDR2 YSYEKL.

This clone appeared once. The genes are TRBV5-1 and TRBJ1-3, with a possible D match to TRBD1 (5 bases). The V gene lost 1 base and the J gene lost 0 bases, with 11 bases spanning the gap. This CDR3 region has 16 residues. Germline V CDR1 and CDR2: SGHRS, YFSETQ. The CDR3 reads CASSLQGSPSGNTIYF. For the CDR3, the DNA is TGCGCCAGCAGCTTGCAGGGCTCGCCCTCTGGAAACACCATATATTTT.

In this sample, this clone turned up a few times. The chain is built from TRBV5-1 and TRBJ1-1; D gene uncertain. The CDR3 runs to 15 residues. Germline V gives CDR1 SGHRS, CDR2 YFSETQ. V was shortened by 1 base and J by 4 bases, with 14 bases between the two germline ends. The CDR3 loop is CASSLSGVGPTEAFF. DNA of the CDR3: TGCGCCAGCAGCTTGTCAGGCGTTGGGCCCACTGAAGCTTTCTTT. Using reference TRBV5-1 and TRBJ1-1 for the parts outside the CDR3, the full variable domain is KAGVTQTPRYLIKTRGQQVTLSCSPISGHRSVSWYQQTPGQGLQFLFEYFSETQRNKGNFPGRFSGRQFSNSRSEMNVSTLELGDSALYLCASSLSGVGPTEAFFGQGTRLTVV.

In DNA, the CDR3 is TGTGCCAGTAGTATGTTCGGACAGGTCACCAATGAAAAACTGTTTTTT. Its translation is CASSMFGQVTNEKLFF. The chain employs TRBV19 and TRBJ1-4; 7 bases are a match to TRBD1. In germline, CDR1 is LNHDA, CDR2 SQIVND (reference sequence). The ends lost 3 bases at V and 5 bases at J; junction bases unmatched: 9. The CDR3 is made up of 16 amino acids.

A few counts support this clone. The chain employs TRBV10-1 and TRBJ1-4; the D is unclear. V was shortened by 11 bases and J by 8 bases, with 15 bases between the two germline ends. This CDR3 is 12 amino acids long. Looked up from germline, CDR1 is WNHNN and CDR2 is SYGVQD (reference sequence). For the CDR3, the DNA is TGCGCCGGGTCGGGGTATCGGGAAAAACTGTTTTTT. It is translated as CAGSGYREKLFF.

The chain uses TRBV5-1 and TRBJ1-2; D is perhaps TRBD1 (6 bases). Germline assignment: CDR1 SGHRS and CDR2 YFSETQ. This CDR3 contains 14 residues. Trimming cost V 4 bases and J 9 bases, with 19 bases left between them. The CDR3 loop is CASSNYRDIGSYTF. Here the CDR3 DNA reads TGCGCCAGCAGCAACTACCGGGACATTGGCAGCTACACCTTC.

This clone was found a few times. The chain uses TRBV7-8 and TRBJ2-7; 8 nucleotides agree with TRBD1. Germline V gives CDR1 SGHVS, CDR2 FQNEAQ. The CDR3 is made up of 16 amino acids. V lost 3 bases and J lost 2; bases outside the gene matches: 9. CDR3 coding DNA: TGTGCCAGCAGCTTTTCAGGGGGCGGGCTCCCCTACGAGCAGTACTTC. As protein: CASSFSGGGLPYEQYF.

The chain combines TRBV27 with TRBJ2-3, with D possibly matching TRBD2 (5 bases). The CDR3 consists of 15 residues. V was pared by 7 bases and J by 0 bases, with 14 bases between. Per germline, CDR1 MNHEY and CDR2 SMNVEV (reference sequence). The DNA of the CDR3 is TGTGCCAGCAATCCTTTGGGAGCGAGCACAGATACGCAGTATTTT. Its protein product is CASNPLGASTDTQYF.

The J gene is TRBJ1-1, the V gene TRBV19, with 7 nucleotides matching TRBD1. This CDR3 region has 14 residues. V shed 3 bases and J 7 bases; nucleotides not matched to a gene: 8. Looked up from germline, CDR1 is LNHDA and CDR2 is SQIVND (reference sequence). CDR3 coding DNA: TGTGCCAGTAGTATGGGCCAGGGGGGATGTGAAGCTTTCTTT. This codes for CASSMGQGGCEAFF.

The CDR3 is CASSILATEAFF. CDR3 sequence (DNA): TGTGCCAGCAGTATCTTGGCCACTGAAGCTTTCTTT. The gene calls are TRBV28 and TRBJ1-1; D is unresolved. The CDR3 covers 12 residues. V lost 5 bases and J 4 bases, leaving 8 bases between the germline ends. CDR1 is MDHEN, CDR2 SYDVKM, per germline. The full variable domain, with the rest looked up from reference TRBV28 and TRBJ1-1, is DVKVTQSSRYLVKRTGEKVFLECVQDMDHENMFWYRQDPGLGLRLIYFSYDVKMKEKGDIPEGYSVSREKKERFSLILESASTNQTSMYLCASSILATEAFFGQGTRLTVV.

The V gene is TRBV4-1, the J gene TRBJ1-1; 7 nucleotides agree with TRBD1. Per germline, CDR1 MGHRA and CDR2 YSYEKL. The ends lost 3 bases at V and 4 bases at J; junction bases unmatched: 5. The CDR3 sequence is 14 residues long. The CDR3 DNA reads as TGCGCCAGCAGCCATCAGACAGGGTTCACTGAAGCTTTCTTT. Its translation is CASSHQTGFTEAFF.

The CDR3 region is CASSFLTVDRDFSYEQYF. The CDR3 DNA is TGTGCCAGCAGCTTCCTTACCGTAGACAGGGATTTCTCTTACGAGCAGTACTTC. The genes are TRBV4-2 and TRBJ2-7; 7 nucleotides agree with TRBD1. CDR3 length equals 18 residues. The V gene's germline CDR1 is LGHNA and CDR2 YNFKEQ. Germline trimming cut 5 bases from V and 4 bases from J; bases unmatched to any gene: 20.

This clone was seen once. The chain combines TRBV7-3 with TRBJ2-7, with D possibly matching TRBD1 (5 bases). This CDR3 is 14 amino acids long. V lost 5 bases to trimming and J lost 5 bases, with 16 bases between them. Germline loops: CDR1 SGHTA, CDR2 FQGTGA. CDR3 sequence: CASSPGLEGDEQYF. The CDR3 bases are TGTGCCAGCAGCCCCGGTTTGGAAGGGGACGAGCAGTACTTC.

The genes are TRBV18 and TRBJ2-7; 8 nucleotides match TRBD1. Unmatched junction bases numbered 4, after V lost 6 bases and J lost 3 bases. The CDR3 is made up of 13 amino acids. The V gene's germline CDR1 is KGHSH and CDR2 LQKENI. Here the CDR3 DNA reads TGTGCCAGCTCCCAAGGACAGGGCTACGAGCAGTACTTC. Encoded protein: CASSQGQGYEQYF. Full variable domain (rest looked up from reference TRBV18 and TRBJ2-7): NAGVMQNPRHLVRRRGQEARLRCSPMKGHSHVYWYRQLPEEGLKFMVYLQKENIIDESGMPKERFSAEFPKEGPSILRIQQVVRGDSAAYFCASSQGQGYEQYFGPGTRLTVT.